These 28 T cell receptor beta chains were sequenced from one sample in a study of T cell responses to AZD1222 COVID-19 vaccine. Clones were sequenced by immunoSEQ multiplex PCR, and TCRdb holds only the in-frame ones, with some missing. This table has 80,000 or so clones, over 65% appearing once. The sample here was peripheral blood, taken 28 days after the second dose of the MenACWY control vaccine. The receptors derive from an adult who received the MenACWY meningococcal vaccine as a control.

This sequence joins TRBV7-9 and TRBJ2-7; no firm D call. The CDR3 is 12 amino acids. Germline V CDR1 and CDR2: SEHNR, FQNEAQ (reference sequence). V shed 4 bases and J shed 4 bases, with 8 bases lying between them. The CDR3 nucleotides read TGTGCCAGCAGCTCCGGAGCTTACGAGCAGTACTTC. The encoded protein is CASSSGAYEQYF.

Turning to this clone: One junction end does not reproduce the germline sequence, and a read error may be involved. The chain carries TRBV19 and TRBJ2-7; TRBD1 aligns across 9 bases. CDR1 and CDR2 (germline): LNHDA, SQIVND (reference sequence). The CDR3 totals 14 residues. The CDR3 DNA reads as TGTGCCAGTAGCCCCGGGACAGGGACATCCAACCAGGTCTTC. It encodes CASSPGTGTSNQVF.

The genes are TRBV20-1 and TRBJ2-3; D is undetermined. In germline, CDR1 is DFQATT, CDR2 SNEGSKA (reference sequence). Trimming took 6 bases from V and 6 from J, leaving 10 bases between them. The CDR3 covers 11 residues. This chain's CDR3 is CSALTVDTQYF. The CDR3 DNA follows: TGCAGTGCCTTAACTGTGGATACGCAGTATTTT.

Comment on this clone: Its ends do not fully match the called genes, so a read error is possible. CDR3 region: CASLSPGVQPRYAF. CDR3 nucleotides: TGTGCCAGCCTATCTCCCGGGGTACAGCCGAGGTACGCCTTC. This chain links TRBV19 with TRBJ1-2, with no clear D. Germline V gene lookup returns CDR1 LNHDA and CDR2 SQIVND (reference sequence). The CDR3 is 14 amino acids.

The V gene is TRBV2, the J gene TRBJ1-1; D is undetermined. Trimming took 4 bases from V and 0 from J, leaving 12 bases between them. This CDR3 contains 15 residues. The germline V gene encodes CDR1 SNHLY and CDR2 FYNNEI. The CDR3 here is CASSGLRGLNTEAFF. The CDR3 DNA reads TGTGCCAGCAGTGGGCTGCGAGGGCTGAACACTGAAGCTTTCTTT.

The V and J genes are TRBV12-2 and TRBJ2-5; TRBD2, the table's D call, lacks a check against the DNA. TRBV12-2 is described as a pseudogene. This CDR3 contains 18 residues. In DNA form, the CDR3 reads TGTGCAAGTCGCTTACCGGGACTAGCGGGCCTACGCCAAGAGACCCAGTACTTC. Its protein is CASRLPGLAGLRQETQYF.

A word on this clone: An end of the junction differs from the germline gene, which may be a read error. The CDR3 here is CASSQDLGSKDTQYF. For the CDR3, the DNA is TGCGCCAGCAGCCAAGATCTGGGCAGCAAAGATACGCAGTATTTT. The chain employs TRBV4-3 and TRBJ2-3; unclear D gene. The germline V gene encodes CDR1 LGHNA and CDR2 YSLEER. This CDR3 region has 15 residues.

The chain couples TRBV7-8 to TRBJ1-5, with 9 bases identical to TRBD1. The ends lost 4 bases at V and 4 bases at J; junction bases unmatched: 2. The CDR3 consists of 14 residues. Germline V lookup: CDR1 SGHVS, CDR2 FQNEAQ. Here the CDR3 reads CASSSGQGNQPQHF. The CDR3 DNA is TGTGCCAGCAGCTCTGGACAGGGGAATCAGCCCCAGCATTTT.

This chain joins TRBV7-9 and TRBJ2-3; D unclear. The germline V gene has CDR1 SEHNR and CDR2 FQNEAQ (reference sequence). The CDR3 has 14 amino acids. Trimming took 8 bases from V and 1 from J, leaving 13 bases between them. DNA of the CDR3: TGTGCCAGCCAAGAGGTAGTCGGCACAGATACGCAGTATTTT. Amino acid sequence: CASQEVVGTDTQYF.

V is TRBV28 and J is TRBJ1-1; D gene unclear. The CDR3 consists of 15 residues. Trimming took off 6 bases at V and 6 bases at J, with 20 bases between the two ends. CDR1 MDHEN and CDR2 SYDVKM come from the germline V gene. DNA for the CDR3: TGTGCCAGCAGCCAACCTACCTTCGGGCGGGCTGAAGCTTTCTTT. Translation: CASSQPTFGRAEAFF.

The chain couples TRBV27 to TRBJ1-1; no definite D call. The CDR3 extends over 13 amino acids. V was clipped by 6 bases and J by 0 bases, with 8 bases between them. Germline-derived CDR1 and CDR2 are MNHEY and SMNVEV (reference sequence). In DNA form, the CDR3 reads TGTGCCAGCAGGGGATTAATGAACACTGAAGCTTTCTTT. This encodes CASRGLMNTEAFF.

This clone was counted a few times. The rearrangement links TRBV28 to TRBJ1-2, with 8 positions matching TRBD1. Germline-derived CDR1 and CDR2 are MDHEN and SYDVKM. This CDR3 has 13 amino acids. Trimming took 10 bases from V and 5 from J; bases not matched to a gene: 9. The CDR3 DNA reads as TGTGCCACCCGGACAGGGCTAGCGTATGGCTACACCTTC. Protein: CATRTGLAYGYTF.

The V call is TRBV7-2, the J call TRBJ1-3, with 10 bases aligning to TRBD1. The germline gives CDR1 SGHTA, CDR2 FQGNSA. The CDR3 consists of 15 residues. With V trimmed by 0 bases and J by 7 bases, 3 bases remained unmatched. CDR3 nucleotide sequence: TGTGCCAGCAGCTTAGCGCGGACAGGGGGTAACACCATATATTTT. Protein sequence: CASSLARTGGNTIYF.

The V and J genes are TRBV6-5 and TRBJ1-1, with D possibly TRBD1 on 6 matching bases. The ends were cut back, 2 bases at V and 4 bases at J, with 11 bases in the middle. Germline assignment: CDR1 MNHEY and CDR2 SVGAGI. The CDR3 covers 14 residues. Here the CDR3 reads CASSYLGGGTEAFF. CDR3 bases: TGTGCCAGCAGTTACCTCGGGGGCGGCACTGAAGCTTTCTTT.

This clone is termed medium-sized (0.01 to 0.1%). V usage is TRBV19 and J usage is TRBJ2-3; 10 positions agree with TRBD1. Germline V gives CDR1 LNHDA, CDR2 SQIVND (reference sequence). The CDR3 extends over 14 amino acids. The V gene end was trimmed by 6 bases and the J gene end by 5 bases; junction bases not matched to a gene: 5. The CDR3 sequence is CASSDRGQEDTQYF. CDR3 nucleotides: TGTGCCAGTAGCGACAGGGGGCAGGAAGATACGCAGTATTTT.

The chain combines TRBV6-5 with TRBJ1-5, with a weak D call TRBD1 (5 bases). CDR3 length: 14 residues. Germline V gene sequence: CDR1 MNHEY, CDR2 SVGAGI. The V gene lost 5 bases and the J gene lost 1 base, with 9 bases spanning the gap. The CDR3 DNA follows: TGTGCCAGCAGTCCAGGGCCAAGCAATCAGCCCCAGCATTTT. It codes for CASSPGPSNQPQHF.

This clone has a single count. The chain recombines TRBV28 with TRBJ1-2; no clear D gene. The V gene lost 5 bases and the J gene lost 6 bases, with 13 bases spanning the gap. The CDR3 consists of 13 residues. CDR1 is MDHEN, CDR2 SYDVKM, per germline. The CDR3: CASSPPLEDGYTF. CDR3 nucleotides: TGTGCCAGCAGTCCCCCCCTCGAGGATGGCTACACCTTC.

The rearrangement joins TRBV7-2 to TRBJ1-3; 7 nucleotides agree with TRBD1. CDR1 is SGHTA, CDR2 FQGNSA, per germline. The ends lost 6 bases at V and 0 bases at J; junction bases unmatched: 2. CDR3 length equals 14 residues. This CDR3 is CASRPGGSGNTIYF. CDR3 bases: TGTGCCAGCAGGCCAGGGGGCTCTGGAAACACCATATATTTT.

This chain joins TRBV29-1 and TRBJ1-1, with D possibly matching TRBD1 (5 bases). Trimming took off 0 bases at V and 7 bases at J, with 15 bases between the two ends. The CDR3 contains 14 residues. Germline values: CDR1 SQVTM, CDR2 ANQGSEA. Here the CDR3 DNA reads TGCAGCGTTGAAGACTCCGTGGGGGGTGGTGAAGCTTTCTTT. It codes for CSVEDSVGGGEAFF.

In this sample, this clone turned up a few times. J is TRBJ2-7 and V is TRBV9, with D perhaps TRBD1 or TRBD2 (5 bases each). Trimming cost V 7 bases and J 2 bases, with 16 bases left between them. This CDR3 region has 14 residues. Germline V gives CDR1 SGDLS, CDR2 YYNGEE. This CDR3 is CASSSTGTPYEQYF. CDR3 DNA sequence: TGTGCCAGCTCCTCAACCGGGACCCCCTACGAGCAGTACTTC.

V gene TRBV6-5 combines with J gene TRBJ1-2; D might be TRBD1 (6 bases). The CDR3 consists of 15 residues. CDR1 and CDR2 from the germline V gene are MNHEY and SVGAGI. With 5 bases removed from V and 6 bases from J, the gap between germline ends came to 19 bases. The CDR3 DNA follows: TGTGCCAGCAGTCACCAGGGAGGGGGGGGCGATGGCTACACCTTC. This codes for CASSHQGGGGDGYTF.

The chain employs TRBV30 and TRBJ1-5; 7 nucleotides agree with TRBD1. Germline CDR1 is GTSNPN and CDR2 is SVGIG (reference sequence). With V trimmed by 0 bases and J by 6 bases, 2 bases remained unmatched. The CDR3 consists of 13 residues. The CDR3 DNA reads as TGTGCCTGGAGTGTGGCAGGGGGTCAGCCCCAGCATTTT. The encoded protein is CAWSVAGGQPQHF.

The rearrangement links TRBV20-1 to TRBJ2-7; D gene unclear. Trimming shortened V by 3 bases and J by 4 bases, and 7 bases separated the two germline ends. The CDR3 contains 11 residues. The germline gives CDR1 DFQATT, CDR2 SNEGSKA (reference sequence). CDR3 amino acids: CSARMEYEQYF. The DNA for the CDR3 is TGCAGTGCTAGGATGGAATACGAGCAGTACTTC.

This clone was picked up many times. J is TRBJ1-5 and V is TRBV6-1; D uncertain. Germline V gene lookup returns CDR1 MNHNS and CDR2 SASEGT. With 0 bases removed from V and 0 bases from J, the gap between germline ends came to 9 bases. The length of the CDR3 is 16 residues. CDR3 amino acids: CASSEARWGSNQPQHF. CDR3 coding DNA: TGTGCCAGCAGTGAAGCGAGGTGGGGTAGCAATCAGCCCCAGCATTTT.

The J gene is TRBJ2-3, the V gene TRBV4-2; 10 bases are shared with TRBD2. The CDR3 covers 16 residues. Germline V gives CDR1 LGHNA, CDR2 YNFKEQ. V shed 0 bases, J shed 4 bases, and the junction held 4 bases outside the gene matches. The CDR3 coding sequence is TGTGCCAGCAGCCAAGAGCTAGCGGGGGCCCCAGATACGCAGTATTTT. This codes for CASSQELAGAPDTQYF.

V usage is TRBV6-1 and J usage is TRBJ2-3; D not certain. Germline V gives CDR1 MNHNS, CDR2 SASEGT. The CDR3 runs to 18 residues. The V end was cut by 2 bases, the J end by 3 bases, with 21 bases between. CDR3 loop: CASSEILGSTLRTDTQYF. The DNA for the CDR3 is TGTGCCAGCAGTGAAATCTTAGGCAGTACACTAAGGACAGATACGCAGTATTTT.

The CDR3 bases are TGTGCCAGTAGTATCGGCAGGGGGGGCACAGATACGCAGTATTTT. Its protein product is CASSIGRGGTDTQYF. The chain joins TRBV19 to TRBJ2-3; possible D gene TRBD1, 7 bases. CDR3 length: 15 residues. Germline values: CDR1 LNHDA, CDR2 SQIVND (reference sequence). Trimming left V 3 bases short and J 1 base short, with 11 bases between.

The V call is TRBV28, the J call TRBJ1-1; D is ambiguous. In germline, CDR1 is MDHEN, CDR2 SYDVKM. V shed 2 bases and J shed 5 bases, with 9 bases lying between them. The CDR3 loop spans 13 amino acids. The CDR3 nucleotides read TGTGCCAGCAGTTTAATCGTTCGTACTGAAGCTTTCTTT. Protein sequence: CASSLIVRTEAFF.